The clone carrying this T cell receptor (beta chain) was observed many times. Its cognate antigen is unknown. Addition of a universal primer site occurred through template switching, and cDNA carried unique molecular identifiers. TCRdb ran MiXCR on the 5' RACE reads and lists one entry per CDR3 protein. The sample has approximately 890,000 distinct CDR3 sequences; about 12% are singletons. This specimen belongs to a study of identical twins. Broader study findings: Without tracking the same donors, conclusions rested on cross-sectional statistical analysis. In monozygotic twins, models underestimated the sharing of out-of-frame TCR alpha. Twin pairs had excess sharing that was weaker in beta out-of-frame sequences.

These data were also filed under a second study, of yellow fever vaccine responses in identical twins.

Sequenced: PBMCs. The TCR sequence derives from a woman aged 18-35 years in good health.

Here the CDR3 DNA reads TGCGCCAGCAGCCAGAGGACTAGCGGGAACAATGAGCAGTTCTTC. It translates to CASSQRTSGNNEQFF. The chain is built from TRBV4-1 and TRBJ2-1; the match to TRBD2 covers 12 bases. This CDR3 region has 15 residues. Germline trimming cut 3 bases from V and 5 bases from J; bases unmatched to any gene: 2. Germline CDR1 and CDR2: MGHRA and YSYEKL.